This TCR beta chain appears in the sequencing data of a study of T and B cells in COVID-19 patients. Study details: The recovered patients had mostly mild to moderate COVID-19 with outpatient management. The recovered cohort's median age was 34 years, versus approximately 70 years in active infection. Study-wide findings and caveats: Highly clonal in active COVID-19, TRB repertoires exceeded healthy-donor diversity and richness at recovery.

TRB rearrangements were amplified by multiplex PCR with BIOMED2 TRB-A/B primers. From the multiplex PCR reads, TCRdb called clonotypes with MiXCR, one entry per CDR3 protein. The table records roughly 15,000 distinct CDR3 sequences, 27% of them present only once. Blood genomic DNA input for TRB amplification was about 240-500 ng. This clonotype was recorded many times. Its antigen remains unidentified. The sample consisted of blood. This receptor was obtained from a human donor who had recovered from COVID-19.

The CDR3 DNA is TGTGCCAGCAGTTTAGTGGGAAACATTCAGTACTTC. Translating it yields CASSLVGNIQYF. V and J are TRBV12-3 or TRBV12-4 and TRBJ2-4; D not certain. The germline V and J ends were trimmed by 1 base and 6 bases, with 4 bases remaining between them. The CDR3 loop spans 12 amino acids.